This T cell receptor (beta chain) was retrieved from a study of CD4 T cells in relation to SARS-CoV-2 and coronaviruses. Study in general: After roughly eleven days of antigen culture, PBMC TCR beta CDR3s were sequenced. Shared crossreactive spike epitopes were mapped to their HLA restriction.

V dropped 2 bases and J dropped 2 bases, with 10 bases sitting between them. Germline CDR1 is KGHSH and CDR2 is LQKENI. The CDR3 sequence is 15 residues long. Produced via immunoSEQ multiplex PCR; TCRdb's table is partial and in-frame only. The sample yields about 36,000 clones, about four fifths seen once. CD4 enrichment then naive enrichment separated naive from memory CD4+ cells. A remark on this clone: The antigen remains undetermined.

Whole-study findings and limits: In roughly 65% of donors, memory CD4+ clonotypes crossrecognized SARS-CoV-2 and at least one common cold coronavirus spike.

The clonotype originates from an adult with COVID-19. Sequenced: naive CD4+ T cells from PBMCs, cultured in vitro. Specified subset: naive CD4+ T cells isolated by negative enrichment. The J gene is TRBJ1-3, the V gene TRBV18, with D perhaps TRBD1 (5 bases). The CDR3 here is CASSPSGQAGNTIYF. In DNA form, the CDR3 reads TGTGCCAGCTCACCATCGGGGCAGGCTGGAAACACCATATATTTT.